The clone carrying this T cell receptor beta chain was recorded once. No antigen is known for it. This entry comes from a study of cytomegalovirus exposure and HLA in healthy donors. General study findings and limits: More clonal expansion characterized HLA-associated TCR beta chains than equally common others in a later analysis. Researchers catalogued some 160 TCR beta chains as cytomegalovirus-associated.

In the PCR, 60 Vbeta and 13 Jbeta primers were used. The assay was immunoSEQ multiplex PCR, and TCRdb's table has in-frame clones only and misses some. Here the sample spans under 150,000 clones, approximately 75% being singletons. V dropped 4 bases and J dropped 1; count of bases not matched to a gene: 8. This CDR3 is 16 amino acids long. The germline CDR1 and CDR2 sequences are SGHDT and YYEEEE. The sequence was obtained from a woman in her thirties or forties in good health and CMV-seropositive. The material sequenced was PBMCs. The J gene is TRBJ2-3, the V gene TRBV5-6, with 8 bases identical to TRBD1. CDR3 residues: CASSTPTGAGTDTQYF. The CDR3 DNA reads TGTGCCAGCAGCACCCCGACAGGGGCGGGCACAGATACGCAGTATTTT.